The 32 T cell receptor beta chains below were found in one sample sequenced in a study of PD-L1 blockade in urothelial cancer. Profiling relied on immunoSEQ multiplex PCR, and the TCRdb table lists in-frame clones only, not all of them. The top ten hold about 4.5% of the sample, which has roughly 60,000 clones, roughly four fifths seen once. Sequenced material: PBMCs, taken around atezolizumab (anti-PD-L1) treatment. Receptors originate from a man aged 70 or older with urothelial cancer.

The V and J genes are TRBV5-4 and TRBJ1-4, with a possible D match to TRBD1 (6 bases). Germline CDR1 is SGHNT and CDR2 is YYREEE (reference sequence). Trimming removed 5 bases at V and 2 bases at J, with 16 bases between. There are 16 residues in the CDR3. The chain's CDR3 is CASSSGGGGTNEKLFF. CDR3 DNA: TGTGCCAGCAGTTCGGGGGGGGGCGGCACTAATGAAAAACTGTTTTTT.

V gene TRBV18 combines with J gene TRBJ2-5; D possibly corresponds to TRBD2 (5 bases). The CDR3 length is 14 residues. CDR1 and CDR2 from the germline V gene are KGHSH and LQKENI. V lost 6 bases and J lost 2, with 13 bases in between. This CDR3 reads CASSLRGAQETQYF. CDR3 sequence (DNA): TGTGCCAGCTCCCTTCGGGGAGCACAAGAGACCCAGTACTTC. The variable domain in full, with the rest retrieved from reference TRBV18 and TRBJ2-5, is NAGVMQNPRHLVRRRGQEARLRCSPMKGHSHVYWYRQLPEEGLKFMVYLQKENIIDESGMPKERFSAEFPKEGPSILRIQQVVRGDSAAYFCASSLRGAQETQYFGPGTRLLVL.

This clone showed up just once. V gene TRBV2 combines with J gene TRBJ2-5; 9 positions match TRBD2. This CDR3 region has 13 residues. After removal of 6 bases from V and 3 bases from J, the junction contained 2 bases not matched to a gene. Germline-derived CDR1 and CDR2 are SNHLY and FYNNEI. For the CDR3, the DNA is TGTGCCAGCAGCAGACTAGCGGAAGAGACCCAGTACTTC. Translating gives CASSRLAEETQYF.

As for this clone: The junction differs from germline at one of its ends, possibly a read error. V gene TRBV5-1 combines with J gene TRBJ1-2, with no clear D. Germline values: CDR1 SGHRS, CDR2 YFSETQ. This CDR3 is built from 15 residues. CDR3 sequence (DNA): TGCGCCAGCAGTTTGGCAGACGACTCTAACTATGGCTACACCTTC. This codes for CASSLADDSNYGYTF.

The rearrangement uses TRBV5-1 and TRBJ2-1; maybe TRBD2 (5 bases). This CDR3 is built from 15 residues. V was cut by 4 bases and J by 4 bases, with 15 bases left in between. Germline CDR1 is SGHRS and CDR2 is YFSETQ. The CDR3 sequence: CASSQDSKIYNEQFF. The CDR3 region has the DNA TGCGCCAGCAGCCAGGACTCTAAAATTTACAATGAGCAGTTCTTC.

The chain employs TRBV19 and TRBJ2-1, with 10 bases aligning to TRBD2. In germline, CDR1 is LNHDA, CDR2 SQIVND (reference sequence). The CDR3 runs 16 residues. The J segment lost 1 base and the V segment lost 6 bases, leaving 6 bases of the junction unmatched. CDR3 DNA: TGTGCCAGTAGGCTAGCGGGAGATGAGTCCTACAATGAGCAGTTCTTC. This gives the protein CASRLAGDESYNEQFF.

This chain joins TRBV25-1 and TRBJ2-1; tentative D call: TRBD2 (5 bases). The V end lost 3 bases, the J end lost 3 bases, and 12 bases lay between the germline ends. This CDR3 spans 15 amino acids. Germline V lookup: CDR1 MGHDK, CDR2 SYGVNS. The CDR3 is CASSDLGGIYNEQFF. The CDR3, as DNA: TGTGCCAGCAGTGATCTTGGAGGAATCTACAATGAGCAGTTCTTC.

J is TRBJ2-3 and V is TRBV30; D is unclear. The CDR3 totals 13 residues. From germline, CDR1 is GTSNPN and CDR2 SVGIG (reference sequence). Trimming took off 2 bases at V and 0 bases at J, with 6 bases between the two ends. CDR3 DNA sequence: TGTGCCTGGAGTCCGCGGAGCACAGATACGCAGTATTTT. Protein product: CAWSPRSTDTQYF.

V and J are TRBV7-9 and TRBJ2-2; 9 bases match TRBD1. Germline-derived CDR1 and CDR2 are SEHNR and FQNEAQ (reference sequence). V was clipped by 1 base and J by 5 bases; unmatched bases: 5. The length of the CDR3 is 16 residues. CDR3 DNA sequence: TGTGCCAGCAGCTTAGAACAGGGGGCCAGGACCGGGGAGCTGTTTTTT. It encodes CASSLEQGARTGELFF.

This clone appeared a few times. The chain recombines TRBV19 with TRBJ2-1; 7 nucleotides align to TRBD2. The CDR3 is made up of 16 amino acids. The trim removed 4 bases at V and 3 bases at J, leaving 9 bases unmatched. Germline CDR1 reads LNHDA; CDR2 reads SQIVND (reference sequence). CDR3 sequence: CASSKASGADYNEQFF. CDR3 DNA: TGTGCCAGTAGTAAAGCTAGCGGTGCGGACTACAATGAGCAGTTCTTC.

The chain joins TRBV19 to TRBJ2-7; D possibly corresponds to TRBD2 (5 bases). Germline V gene sequence: CDR1 LNHDA, CDR2 SQIVND (reference sequence). There are 15 residues in the CDR3. V was shortened by 3 bases and J by 2 bases, with 14 bases between the two germline ends. CDR3 in amino acids: CASSMAFEGAYEQYF. The CDR3 region has the DNA TGTGCCAGTAGTATGGCGTTTGAGGGCGCCTACGAGCAGTACTTC. Using reference TRBV19 and TRBJ2-7 for the parts outside the CDR3, the full variable domain is DGGITQSPKYLFRKEGQNVTLSCEQNLNHDAMYWYRQDPGQGLRLIYYSQIVNDFQKGDIAEGYSVSREKKESFPLTVTSAQKNPTAFYLCASSMAFEGAYEQYFGPGTRLTVT.

The chain carries TRBV14 and TRBJ2-7, with 8 positions matching TRBD2. The length of the CDR3 is 16 residues. CDR1 is SGHDN and CDR2 is FVKESK in the germline V gene. V trimming: 4 bases; J trimming: 2 bases; junction bases outside the gene matches: 10. Written as DNA, the CDR3 is TGTGCCAGCAGCCGGCAACTAGCGGCAGGCGCCTACGAGCAGTACTTC. Its translation: CASSRQLAAGAYEQYF.

The chain recombines TRBV19 with TRBJ2-7; maybe TRBD2 (5 bases). Trimming removed 6 bases at V and 3 bases at J, with 18 bases between. Per the germline V gene, CDR1 is LNHDA and CDR2 is SQIVND (reference sequence). This CDR3 is built from 15 residues. CDR3 coding DNA: TGTGCCAGTAGGAACCCGCTAGCTACCTACTACGAGCAGTACTTC. Protein: CASRNPLATYYEQYF.

The chain uses TRBV5-4 and TRBJ1-3; a weak D match, TRBD1 (6 bases). The CDR3 totals 16 residues. The V end lost 2 bases, the J end lost 6 bases, and 18 bases lay between the germline ends. Germline V lookup: CDR1 SGHNT, CDR2 YYREEE (reference sequence). Here the CDR3 reads CASSFSRQGPENTIYF. DNA of the CDR3: TGTGCCAGCAGCTTTAGTAGGCAGGGGCCTGAAAACACCATATATTTT.

This clone was seen once. The chain combines TRBV5-5 with TRBJ1-2; the D is unclear. The CDR3 length is 14 residues. V was clipped by 4 bases and J by 6 bases, with 16 bases between them. Germline values: CDR1 SGHKS, CDR2 YYEKEE (reference sequence). The CDR3, as DNA: TGTGCCAGCAGCCAGACGGGTTTATCGGATGGCTACACCTTC. It codes for CASSQTGLSDGYTF.

The gene calls are TRBV18 and TRBJ1-2; D is unresolved. Deletions cut 8 bases from V and 3 bases from J, with 16 bases between. The germline V gene encodes CDR1 KGHSH and CDR2 LQKENI. The CDR3 runs 14 residues. Written as DNA, the CDR3 is TGTGCCAGCATGGACTCCAAAAGGGACTATGGCTACACCTTC. As protein: CASMDSKRDYGYTF.

This chain uses TRBV28 with TRBJ1-2; no firm D call. CDR3 length: 14 amino acids. Germline values: CDR1 MDHEN, CDR2 SYDVKM. With 3 bases removed from V and 3 bases from J, the gap between germline ends came to 11 bases. For the CDR3, the DNA is TGTGCCAGCAGTTTCGAGTTTTCGGACTATGGCTACACCTTC. Its translation is CASSFEFSDYGYTF.

The chain recombines TRBV2 with TRBJ2-5; 16 positions agree with TRBD2. The V gene end was trimmed by 4 bases and the J gene end by 4 bases; junction bases not matched to a gene: 6. Germline-derived CDR1 and CDR2 are SNHLY and FYNNEI. CDR3 length: 17 residues. CDR3 sequence (DNA): TGTGCCAGCAGTGCGGGACTAGCGGGAGGGAAATTAGAGACCCAGTACTTC. Translating it yields CASSAGLAGGKLETQYF.

Only one count was recorded for this clone. The chain recombines TRBV7-2 with TRBJ2-2; perhaps TRBD2 as D (6 bases). V lost 6 bases to trimming and J lost 2 bases, with 10 bases between them. The CDR3 loop spans 14 amino acids. Germline CDR1 reads SGHTA; CDR2 reads FQGNSA. The CDR3 bases are TGTGCCAGCAGGAGGGACTCCAACACCGGGGAGCTGTTTTTT. This translates into CASRRDSNTGELFF.

The chain recombines TRBV27 with TRBJ1-5; TRBD1 matches at 9 bases. The CDR3 spans 15 residues. Per the germline V gene, CDR1 is MNHEY and CDR2 is SMNVEV (reference sequence). V lost 2 bases to trimming and J lost 5 bases; unmatched junction nucleotides: 4. As DNA, the CDR3 is TGTGCCAGCAGTTTAAGGGGACAGGGAGATCAGCCCCAGCATTTT. It codes for CASSLRGQGDQPQHF.

V gene TRBV19 combines with J gene TRBJ1-5; 7 bases are shared with TRBD1. The CDR3 is made up of 16 amino acids. CDR1 and CDR2 from the germline V gene are LNHDA and SQIVND (reference sequence). V lost 2 bases, J lost 3 bases, and 7 bases stayed unmatched. The CDR3 loop reads CASSIQTGAPNQPQHF. CDR3 coding DNA: TGTGCCAGTAGTATACAAACAGGGGCCCCCAATCAGCCCCAGCATTTT. The full variable domain, completed using reference TRBV19 and TRBJ1-5, is DGGITQSPKYLFRKEGQNVTLSCEQNLNHDAMYWYRQDPGQGLRLIYYSQIVNDFQKGDIAEGYSVSREKKESFPLTVTSAQKNPTAFYLCASSIQTGAPNQPQHFGDGTRLSIL.

This chain links TRBV5-1 with TRBJ2-1; 10 nucleotides agree with TRBD2. Germline CDR1 is SGHRS and CDR2 is YFSETQ. This CDR3 contains 15 residues. Trimming at V came to 1 base and at J to 9 bases, leaving 7 bases not matched to a gene. For the CDR3, the DNA is TGCGCCAGCAGCTTGTCGAGCGGGAGGGCCGGTGAGCAGTTCTTC. Its protein product is CASSLSSGRAGEQFF.

CDR3 region: CASSHPGQADGEQFF. The CDR3 nucleotides read TGCGCCAGCAGCCACCCGGGACAGGCAGACGGTGAGCAGTTCTTC. V usage is TRBV4-1 and J usage is TRBJ2-1; TRBD1 agrees at 8 bases. Trimming removed 3 bases from V and 9 bases from J; junction bases left unmatched: 10. This CDR3 has 15 residues. Germline-derived CDR1 and CDR2 are MGHRA and YSYEKL.

V gene TRBV29-1 combines with J gene TRBJ2-5; TRBD2 is a possible D gene (5 bases). This CDR3 is 13 amino acids long. V shed 5 bases and J shed 5 bases, with 15 bases lying between them. CDR1 and CDR2 (germline): SQVTM, ANQGSEA. The CDR3 nucleotides are TGCAGCGTTTCTAGCAGGTTAAGGGAGACCCAGTACTTC. This gives the protein CSVSSRLRETQYF.

CDR3 loop: CASSFWDRVHQPQHF. The CDR3, as DNA: TGTGCCAGCAGCTTCTGGGACAGGGTACATCAGCCCCAGCATTTT. The chain links TRBV5-6 to TRBJ1-5, with 9 bases lining up with TRBD1. There are 15 residues in the CDR3. The trim removed 2 bases at V and 5 bases at J, leaving 5 bases unmatched. CDR1 and CDR2 from the germline V gene are SGHDT and YYEEEE.

This chain connects TRBV18 to TRBJ2-7, with TRBD1 as a possible D gene (6 bases). Germline-derived CDR1 and CDR2 are KGHSH and LQKENI. The V end lost 0 bases, the J end lost 3 bases, and 15 bases lay between the germline ends. This CDR3 region has 16 residues. The CDR3: CASSPPVLQGFYEQYF. In DNA form, the CDR3 reads TGTGCCAGCTCACCACCGGTGCTCCAGGGGTTCTACGAGCAGTACTTC.

The chain joins TRBV15 to TRBJ1-2; D is undetermined. The germline V gene has CDR1 LNHNV and CDR2 YYDKDF (reference sequence). The CDR3 sequence is 14 residues long. Between the trimmed V and J ends, which lost 3 bases and 3 bases, there was a span of 11 bases. Here the CDR3 reads CATSSHIGDYGYTF. The CDR3 DNA sequence: TGTGCCACCAGCAGCCATATCGGAGACTATGGCTACACCTTC.

The chain is built from TRBV10-2 and TRBJ2-1; D remains ambiguous. The length of the CDR3 is 14 residues. Germline CDR1 and CDR2: WSHSY and SAAADI. V lost 7 bases, J lost 0 bases, and 10 bases lay in between. The CDR3 here is CASKARLSYNEQFF. The CDR3 DNA reads TGCGCCAGCAAAGCTCGACTCTCCTACAATGAGCAGTTCTTC.

This rearrangement joins TRBV7-9 to TRBJ2-5, with D uncertain. Germline lookup yields CDR1 SEHNR and CDR2 FQNEAQ (reference sequence). Deletions cut 3 bases from V and 0 bases from J, with 8 bases between. The CDR3 loop spans 14 amino acids. This CDR3 reads CASSFRRDQETQYF. CDR3 nucleotides: TGTGCCAGCAGCTTCCGTCGGGACCAAGAGACCCAGTACTTC.

This chain uses TRBV6-1 with TRBJ1-2; tentatively, D is TRBD1 (6 bases). V lost 7 bases, J lost 5 bases, and 14 bases lay in between. The CDR3 contains 13 residues. Germline V CDR1 and CDR2: MNHNS, SASEGT. The CDR3 loop is CASISRGVYGYTF. The CDR3 bases are TGTGCCAGCATCAGCAGGGGCGTATATGGCTACACCTTC.

This clone was observed a few times. The DNA of the CDR3 is TGCGCCAGCAGCCAAGATATGAGGGGGGATACGCAGTATTTT. Translated, it gives CASSQDMRGDTQYF. The genes are TRBV4-1 and TRBJ2-3; possibly TRBD1 for D (6 bases). The germline V and J ends were trimmed by 0 bases and 6 bases, with 10 bases remaining between them. Germline V CDR1 and CDR2: MGHRA, YSYEKL. This CDR3 is 14 amino acids long.

The chain carries TRBV6-4 and TRBJ2-5; TRBD2 is a possible D gene (5 bases). Trimming took 2 bases from V and 7 from J, leaving 8 bases between them. The CDR3 spans 12 residues. The germline V gene encodes CDR1 MRHNA and CDR2 SNTAGT. CDR3 amino acids: CASSDDGGTQYF. Written as DNA, the CDR3 is TGTGCCAGCAGTGACGATGGAGGGACCCAGTACTTC.